This paragraph reports one T cell receptor beta chain. This table comes from immunoSEQ multiplex PCR, and its TCRdb copy is limited to in-frame clones, with some not included. The data hold around 110,000 clones, with around 89% observed a single time. The source of the sample is a study of control samples from healthy donors and cancer patients. This TCR was recovered from a woman in her 70s in good health. The sample was blood.

CDR3 nucleotides: TGTGCCAGCAGCCAATACCCCTCCGGGGGTTTCTCAGAGACCCAGTACTTC. Translated: CASSQYPSGGFSETQYF. The chain carries TRBV3-1 (or the pseudogene TRBV3-2) and TRBJ2-5; possible D gene TRBD2, 6 bases. This CDR3 has 17 amino acids. The ends were cut back, 2 bases at V and 4 bases at J, with 20 bases in the middle. Germline V lookup: CDR1 LGHDT, CDR2 YNNKEL (reference sequence).